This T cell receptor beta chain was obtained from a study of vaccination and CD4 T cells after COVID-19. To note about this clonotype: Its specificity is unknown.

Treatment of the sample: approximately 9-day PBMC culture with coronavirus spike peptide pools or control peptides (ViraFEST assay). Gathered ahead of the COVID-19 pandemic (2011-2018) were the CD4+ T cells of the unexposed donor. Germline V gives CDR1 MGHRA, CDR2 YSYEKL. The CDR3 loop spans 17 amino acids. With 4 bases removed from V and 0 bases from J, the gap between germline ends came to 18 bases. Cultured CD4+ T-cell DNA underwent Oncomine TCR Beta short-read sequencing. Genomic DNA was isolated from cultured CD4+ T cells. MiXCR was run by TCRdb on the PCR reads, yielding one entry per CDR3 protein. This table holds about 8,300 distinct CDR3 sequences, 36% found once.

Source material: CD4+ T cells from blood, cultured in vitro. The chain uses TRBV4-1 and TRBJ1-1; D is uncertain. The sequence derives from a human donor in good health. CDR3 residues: CASSPSETHGLNTEAFF. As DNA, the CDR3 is TGCGCCAGCAGCCCCAGCGAAACACACGGCTTGAACACTGAAGCTTTCTTT.